Sequencing of this TCR beta chain was carried out in a study of CD8+ T cells in alopecia areata. Sequencing templates came from extracted RNA that was reverse transcribed into cDNA. Measured with immunoSEQ multiplex PCR; TCRdb has only the in-frame clones, and not every one. The repertoire consists of over 150,000 clones, with roughly 64% occurring once and the leading ten covering 4.5% to 6%. Whole-study findings and limits: Scalp clonality and expanded CD8+ clones among the top 100 were significantly decreased by tofacitinib.

This clone turned up a few times. Its antigen is undetermined. This sample's treatment: oral pan-JAK inhibitor, 5-10 mg twice daily. Alopecia areata patients had lesional scalp punch biopsies and peripheral blood taken from them. This sequence was found in a human donor with alopecia areata. The sample was CD4+ T cells sorted from blood, taken at week 24, from a patient treated with tofacitinib.

The DNA for the CDR3 is TGTGCCAGCAGCCTCTTTGGCCCGGGGGATTCACCCCTCCACTTT. It yields the protein CASSLFGPGDSPLHF. The genes are TRBV7-2 and TRBJ1-6; D possibly corresponds to TRBD1 (5 bases). V shed 5 bases and J shed 8 bases, with 16 bases lying between them. The CDR3 sequence is 15 residues long. Looked up from germline, CDR1 is SGHTA and CDR2 is FQGNSA.